This T cell receptor (beta chain) was captured in a study of T cell responses to AZD1222 COVID-19 vaccine. The study's findings and limits: Spike as a whole was targeted by vaccine-associated CD4 TCRs, dominant at 160-218 and 743-854. Repertoires were obtained solely post-peak T cell response. Receipt of two AZD1222 doses was followed by a rise in Spike-specific TCR breadth and depth. Clonal diversity was possibly underestimated, and white British individuals and females predominated among donors.

Turning to this clone: Its target is not known.

The data were produced by immunoSEQ multiplex PCR, yet TCRdb's version contains in-frame clones alone and is incomplete. The table includes roughly 150,000 clones, approximately 80% detected once. Sequencing was performed on peripheral blood, taken on day 0 of AZD1222 vaccination. The TCR comes from an adult in good health.

CDR3 DNA sequence: TGCGCCAGCAGCTTGACCCGCCGGAATGAGCAGTTCTTC. Protein: CASSLTRRNEQFF. The chain has TRBV5-1 and TRBJ2-1; no clear D. CDR1 is SGHRS, CDR2 YFSETQ, per germline. Between the trimmed V and J ends, which lost 1 base and 7 bases, there was a span of 9 bases. This CDR3 comprises 13 residues.